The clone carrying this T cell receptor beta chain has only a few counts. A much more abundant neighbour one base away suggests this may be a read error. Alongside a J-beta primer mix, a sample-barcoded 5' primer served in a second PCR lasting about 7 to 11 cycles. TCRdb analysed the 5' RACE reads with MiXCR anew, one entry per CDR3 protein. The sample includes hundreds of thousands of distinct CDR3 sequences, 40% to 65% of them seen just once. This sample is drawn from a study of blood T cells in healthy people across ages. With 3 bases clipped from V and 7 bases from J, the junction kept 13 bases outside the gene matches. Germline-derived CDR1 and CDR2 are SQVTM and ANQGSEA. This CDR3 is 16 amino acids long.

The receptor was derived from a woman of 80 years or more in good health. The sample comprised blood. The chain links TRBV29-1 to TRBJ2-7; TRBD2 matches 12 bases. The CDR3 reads CSVDRTSGILGNEQYF. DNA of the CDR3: TGCAGCGTTGACCGGACTAGCGGGATTCTGGGGAATGAGCAGTACTTC.